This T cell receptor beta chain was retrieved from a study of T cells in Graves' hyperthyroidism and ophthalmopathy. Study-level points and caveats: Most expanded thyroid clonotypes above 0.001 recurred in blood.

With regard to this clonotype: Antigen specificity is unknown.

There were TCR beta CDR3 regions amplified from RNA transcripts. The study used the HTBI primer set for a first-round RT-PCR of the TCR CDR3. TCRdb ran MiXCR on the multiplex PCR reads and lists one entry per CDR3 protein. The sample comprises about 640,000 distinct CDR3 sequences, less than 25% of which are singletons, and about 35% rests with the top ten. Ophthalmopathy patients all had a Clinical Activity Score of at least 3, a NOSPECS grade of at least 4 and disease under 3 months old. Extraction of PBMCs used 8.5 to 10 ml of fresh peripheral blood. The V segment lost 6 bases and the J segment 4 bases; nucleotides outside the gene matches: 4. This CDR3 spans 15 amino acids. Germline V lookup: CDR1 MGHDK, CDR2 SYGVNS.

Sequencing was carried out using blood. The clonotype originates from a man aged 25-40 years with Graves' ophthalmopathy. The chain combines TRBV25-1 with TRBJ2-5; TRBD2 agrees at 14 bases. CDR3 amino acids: CASRGLAGDSETQYF. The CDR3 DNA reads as TGTGCCAGCAGGGGACTAGCGGGAGACTCAGAGACCCAGTACTTC. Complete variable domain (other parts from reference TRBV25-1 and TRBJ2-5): EADIYQTPRYLVIGTGKKITLECSQTMGHDKMYWYQQDPGMELHLIHYSYGVNSTEKGDLSSESTVSRIRTEHFPLTLESARPSHTSQYLCASRGLAGDSETQYFGPGTRLLVL.